This T cell receptor beta chain was sequenced in a study of human T cells and chemical hapten exposure. Findings and limits, study-wide: Expanded TCRs grouped into significantly more large CDR3 similarity clusters than controls produced.

This clonotype was picked up a small number of times. Its matching antigen is unknown. In germline, CDR1 is LGHNA, CDR2 YSLEER. This CDR3 is 14 amino acids long. The junction had 4 bases not matched to a gene; V was cut back by 0 bases and J by 8 bases. Individual cDNA molecules (in the library) carried attached unique molecular identifiers. TCRdb recomputed calls from the RACE reads with MiXCR, one row per CDR3 protein. The sample lists a few hundred thousand distinct CDR3 sequences, more than 5% occurring once. Time point indicated: patch test 2, 6 weeks after DPC sensitization. The sample's treatment: therapeutic diphenylcyclopropenone sensitization with weekly scalp DPC. Donation of samples came from alopecia patients who were 18 to 70 years old and suitable for DPC.

The receptor was derived from a young woman with alopecia areata. Some clones in this sample may be carry-over from other donors' samples. The gene calls are TRBV4-3 and TRBJ1-2; 9 bases are a match to TRBD1. Here the sequenced sample was whole blood, taken in connection with sensitization to the hapten diphenylcyclopropenone (DPC). DNA for the CDR3: TGCGCCAGCAGCCAAGACTGGACAGGGGAAGGCTACACCTTC. Encoded protein: CASSQDWTGEGYTF.